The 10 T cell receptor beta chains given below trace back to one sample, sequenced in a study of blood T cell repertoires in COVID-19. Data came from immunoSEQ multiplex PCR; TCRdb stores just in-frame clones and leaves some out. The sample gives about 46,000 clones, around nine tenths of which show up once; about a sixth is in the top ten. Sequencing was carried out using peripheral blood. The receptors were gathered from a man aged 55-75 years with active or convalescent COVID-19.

The CDR3 sequence: CASSPSASYEQYF. In DNA form, the CDR3 reads TGTGCCAGCTCACCTAGCGCCTCCTACGAGCAGTACTTC. The rearrangement joins TRBV18 to TRBJ2-7; tentative D call: TRBD2 (5 bases). V was pared by 3 bases and J by 0 bases, with 6 bases between. CDR1 and CDR2 from the germline V gene are KGHSH and LQKENI. There are 13 residues in the CDR3. Based on the CDR3 plus reference TRBV18 and TRBJ2-7, the full variable domain is NAGVMQNPRHLVRRRGQEARLRCSPMKGHSHVYWYRQLPEEGLKFMVYLQKENIIDESGMPKERFSAEFPKEGPSILRIQQVVRGDSAAYFCASSPSASYEQYFGPGTRLTVT.

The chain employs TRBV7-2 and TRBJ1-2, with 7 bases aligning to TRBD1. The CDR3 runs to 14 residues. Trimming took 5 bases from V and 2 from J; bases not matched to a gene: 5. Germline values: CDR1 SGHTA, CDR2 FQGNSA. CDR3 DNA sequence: TGTGCCAGCAGCCCGGGACAGACCAACTATGGCTACACCTTC. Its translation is CASSPGQTNYGYTF. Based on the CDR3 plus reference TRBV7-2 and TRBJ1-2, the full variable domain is GAGVSQSPSNKVTEKGKDVELRCDPISGHTALYWYRQSLGQGLEFLIYFQGNSAPDKSGLPSDRFSAERTGGSVSTLTIQRTQQEDSAVYLCASSPGQTNYGYTFGSGTRLTVV.

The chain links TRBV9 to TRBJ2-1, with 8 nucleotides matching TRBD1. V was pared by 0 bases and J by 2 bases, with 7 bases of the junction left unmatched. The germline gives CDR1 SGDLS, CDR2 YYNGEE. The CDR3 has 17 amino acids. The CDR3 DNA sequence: TGTGCCAGCAGCGTAGCCCGACAGGGGTTGACCTACAATGAGCAGTTCTTC. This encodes CASSVARQGLTYNEQFF.

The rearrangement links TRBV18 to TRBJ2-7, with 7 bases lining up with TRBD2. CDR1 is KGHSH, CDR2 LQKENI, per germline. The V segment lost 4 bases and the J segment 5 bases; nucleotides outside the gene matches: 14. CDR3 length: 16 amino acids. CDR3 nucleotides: TGTGCCAGCTCACTTAACCTGAGGGAGGGTAATCACGAGCAGTACTTC. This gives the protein CASSLNLREGNHEQYF.

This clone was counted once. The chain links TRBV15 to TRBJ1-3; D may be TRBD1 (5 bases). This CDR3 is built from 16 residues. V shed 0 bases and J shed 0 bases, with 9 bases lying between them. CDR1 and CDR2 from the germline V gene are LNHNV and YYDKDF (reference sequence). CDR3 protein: CATSREPDSSGNTIYF. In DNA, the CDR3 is TGTGCCACCAGCAGAGAACCCGACAGCTCTGGAAACACCATATATTTT.

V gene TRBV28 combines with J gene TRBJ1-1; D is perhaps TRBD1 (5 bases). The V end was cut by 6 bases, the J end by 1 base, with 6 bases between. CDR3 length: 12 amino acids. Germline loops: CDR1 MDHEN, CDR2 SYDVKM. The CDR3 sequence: CASRGPNTEAFF. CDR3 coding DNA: TGTGCCAGCAGGGGGCCGAACACTGAAGCTTTCTTT.

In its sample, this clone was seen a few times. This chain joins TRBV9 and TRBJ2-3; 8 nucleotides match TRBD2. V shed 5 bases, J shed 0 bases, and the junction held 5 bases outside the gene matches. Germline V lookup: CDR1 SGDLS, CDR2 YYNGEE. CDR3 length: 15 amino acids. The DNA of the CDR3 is TGTGCCAGCAGTGCAAGCGGGAGTAGCACAGATACGCAGTATTTT. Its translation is CASSASGSSTDTQYF.

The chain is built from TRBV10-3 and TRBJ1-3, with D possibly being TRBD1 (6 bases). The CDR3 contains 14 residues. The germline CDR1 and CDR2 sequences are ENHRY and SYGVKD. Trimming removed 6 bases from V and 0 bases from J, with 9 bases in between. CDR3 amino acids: CAIRGAYSGNTIYF. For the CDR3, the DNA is TGTGCCATCAGGGGGGCTTACTCTGGAAACACCATATATTTT.

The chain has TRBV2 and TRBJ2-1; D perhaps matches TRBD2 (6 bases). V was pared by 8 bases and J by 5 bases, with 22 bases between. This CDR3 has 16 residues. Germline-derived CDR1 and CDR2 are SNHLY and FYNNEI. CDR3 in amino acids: CASGPSVGGLDNEQFF. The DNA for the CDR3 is TGTGCCAGCGGCCCGTCGGTTGGAGGGCTCGACAATGAGCAGTTCTTC.

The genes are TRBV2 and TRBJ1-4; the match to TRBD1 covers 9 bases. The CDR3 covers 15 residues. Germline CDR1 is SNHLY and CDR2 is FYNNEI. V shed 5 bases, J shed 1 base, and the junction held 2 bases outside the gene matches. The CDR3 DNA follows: TGTGCCAGCAGTAGACAGGGGGGAACTAATGAAAAACTGTTTTTT. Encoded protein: CASSRQGGTNEKLFF. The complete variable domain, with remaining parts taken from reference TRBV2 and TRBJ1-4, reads EPEVTQTPSHQVTQMGQEVILRCVPISNHLYFYWYRQILGQKVEFLVSFYNNEISEKSEIFDDQFSVERPDGSNFTLKIRSTKLEDSAMYFCASSRQGGTNEKLFFGSGTQLSVL.